The 14 T cell receptor beta chains listed next were all sequenced from one sample in a study of blood T cell repertoires in COVID-19. Here immunoSEQ multiplex PCR was the method, and the copy in TCRdb shows in-frame clones only, minus some. The sample lists about 400,000 clones, approximately 86% seen once, with 3% in the top ten. Sequences were obtained from peripheral blood. Receptors were obtained from a human donor in a cohort sampled during active COVID-19.

The chain carries TRBV3-1 (or the pseudogene TRBV3-2) and TRBJ2-5; a weak D match, TRBD1 (6 bases). V lost 3 bases, J lost 3 bases, and 8 bases lay in between. The CDR3 covers 13 residues. Germline CDR1 is LGHDT and CDR2 is YNNKEL (reference sequence). This CDR3 is CASSQNREETQYF. CDR3 in DNA: TGTGCCAGCAGCCAGAACAGGGAAGAGACCCAGTACTTC.

There are a few counts of this clone. The chain joins TRBV7-2 to TRBJ1-3, with 7 bases identical to TRBD1. The trim removed 3 bases at V and 3 bases at J, leaving 2 bases unmatched. The CDR3 spans 14 residues. Germline CDR1 reads SGHTA; CDR2 reads FQGNSA. The CDR3 sequence: CASSLTGIGNTIYF. The DNA for the CDR3 is TGTGCCAGCAGCTTGACAGGGATTGGAAACACCATATATTTT.

This sequence joins TRBV12-3 or TRBV12-4 and TRBJ1-2; perhaps TRBD1 as D (5 bases). The CDR3 sequence is 10 residues long. V lost 10 bases to trimming and J lost 6 bases, with 9 bases between them. The CDR3 DNA reads as TGTGCCACCCGGGGGGATGGCTACACCTTC. Amino acids: CATRGDGYTF.

This chain joins TRBV11-2 and TRBJ2-1; 7 bases agree with TRBD2. The CDR3 extends over 15 amino acids. The trim removed 2 bases at V and 6 bases at J, leaving 7 bases unmatched. CDR1 is SGHAT, CDR2 FQNNGV, per germline. Written as DNA, the CDR3 is TGTGCCAGCAGCTTATCGGCGGGAGTCGCCAATGAGCAGTTCTTC. Amino acids: CASSLSAGVANEQFF.

This rearrangement joins TRBV4-1 to TRBJ1-2, with D unresolved. Trimming pared 0 bases from V and 7 bases from J, leaving 15 bases between. This CDR3 contains 15 residues. CDR1 MGHRA and CDR2 YSYEKL come from the germline V gene. Here the CDR3 DNA reads TGCGCCAGCAGCCAAGAGTCGGGAAATCATGCTGGCTACACCTTC. Its translation is CASSQESGNHAGYTF.

The chain combines TRBV4-1 with TRBJ1-5, with 8 positions matching TRBD1. The CDR3 covers 16 residues. Losses at the gene ends were 0 bases for V and 5 bases for J; bases not matched to a gene: 6. CDR1 and CDR2 from the germline V gene are MGHRA and YSYEKL. CDR3 residues: CASSQEFPGQDQPQHF. The CDR3 nucleotides read TGCGCCAGCAGCCAAGAGTTTCCGGGACAGGATCAGCCCCAGCATTTT.

Points on this clone: One end of the junction does not line up with germline, which may come from a read error. V usage is TRBV2 and J usage is TRBJ2-7, with D perhaps matching TRBD1 (6 bases). Germline CDR1 and CDR2: SNHLY and FYNNEI. The CDR3 loop spans 12 amino acids. The CDR3 DNA follows: TGTGCCAGCAGTGTACAAATAAACAGGGTATGCTTC. Its protein is CASSVQINRVCF.

The chain recombines TRBV5-1 with TRBJ2-5, with D possibly matching TRBD2 (6 bases). The CDR3 contains 13 residues. Per germline, CDR1 SGHRS and CDR2 YFSETQ. The V gene lost 7 bases and the J gene lost 1 base, with 11 bases spanning the gap. The CDR3 loop is CASAGPTQETQYF. Written as DNA, the CDR3 is TGCGCCAGCGCGGGACCAACCCAAGAGACCCAGTACTTC.

The V gene is TRBV14, the J gene TRBJ2-3; TRBD1 matches 7 bases. V trimming: 4 bases; J trimming: 2 bases; junction bases outside the gene matches: 6. Germline V gene data show CDR1 as SGHDN and CDR2 as FVKESK. The CDR3 is 15 amino acids. CDR3: CASSRTGVLTDTQYF. The CDR3 nucleotides read TGTGCCAGCAGCCGAACAGGGGTCCTCACAGATACGCAGTATTTT. Variable domain in full (rest from reference TRBV14 and TRBJ2-3): EAGVTQFPSHSVIEKGQTVTLRCDPISGHDNLYWYRRVMGKEIKFLLHFVKESKQDESGMPNNRFLAERTGGTYSTLKVQPAELEDSGVYFCASSRTGVLTDTQYFGPGTRLTVL.

This chain connects TRBV2 to TRBJ1-2, with D possibly matching TRBD1 (5 bases). The germline V gene encodes CDR1 SNHLY and CDR2 FYNNEI. The CDR3 length is 15 residues. Trimming removed 0 bases at V and 4 bases at J, with 12 bases between. The CDR3 region is CASSEAMTVPYGYTF. DNA of the CDR3: TGTGCCAGCAGTGAAGCGATGACAGTGCCCTATGGCTACACCTTC. The whole variable domain, filled in from reference TRBV2 and TRBJ1-2, reads EPEVTQTPSHQVTQMGQEVILRCVPISNHLYFYWYRQILGQKVEFLVSFYNNEISEKSEIFDDQFSVERPDGSNFTLKIRSTKLEDSAMYFCASSEAMTVPYGYTFGSGTRLTVV.

The genes are TRBV5-1 and TRBJ1-1, with unresolved D. The CDR3 is made up of 14 amino acids. Trimming took 1 base from V and 2 from J, leaving 9 bases between them. Germline CDR1 reads SGHRS; CDR2 reads YFSETQ. CDR3 bases: TGCGCCAGCAGCTTGAACTACCTAAACACTGAAGCTTTCTTT. It translates to CASSLNYLNTEAFF.

The chain has TRBV29-1 and TRBJ2-5, with TRBD2 as a possible D gene (5 bases). CDR1 and CDR2 from the germline V gene are SQVTM and ANQGSEA. This CDR3 contains 13 residues. Trimming took 6 bases from V and 2 from J, leaving 13 bases between them. As DNA, the CDR3 is TGCAGCGTATCCCTAGCCGCGCAAGAGACCCAGTACTTC. Protein sequence: CSVSLAAQETQYF.

The V gene is TRBV11-2, the J gene TRBJ2-1; TRBD2 matches 8 bases. The CDR3 has 19 amino acids. V shed 4 bases, J shed 0 bases, and the junction held 14 bases outside the gene matches. CDR1 and CDR2 from the germline V gene are SGHAT and FQNNGV. DNA for the CDR3: TGTGCCAGCAGCTCCAGCGGGGGCGCGCGGGGTCCCTCCTACAATGAGCAGTTCTTC. Protein product: CASSSSGGARGPSYNEQFF.

As DNA, the CDR3 is TGTGCCAGCAGTTTAGCGGCTAGCGGGAGGGAGGGTACGCAGTATTTT. Translated, it gives CASSLAASGREGTQYF. The chain combines TRBV28 with TRBJ2-3; 12 bases map to TRBD2. The CDR3 runs 16 residues. V lost 2 bases, J lost 8 bases, and 8 bases stayed unmatched. Germline values: CDR1 MDHEN, CDR2 SYDVKM.